The entry below describes one T cell receptor beta chain. Sequencing was performed with immunoSEQ multiplex PCR; in TCRdb, only in-frame clones are kept and a portion is missing. Found here are 75,000 to 100,000 clones, 91% of them singletons; the top ten hold about 1.7%. These data originate in a study of T cell changes during pregnancy in multiple sclerosis. Germline V lookup: CDR1 SNHLY, CDR2 FYNNEI. The CDR3 spans 12 residues. Trimming removed 6 bases from V and 13 bases from J, with 16 bases in between. This sequence originates from a female donor in good health, enrolled as a control in a pregnancy study. The chain has TRBV2 and TRBJ1-3; tentative D call: TRBD1 (5 bases). The specimen comprised peripheral blood, sampled after pregnancy. Here the CDR3 reads CASSAVGSGIYF. Written as DNA, the CDR3 is TGTGCCAGCAGCGCCGTGGGCTCAGGGATATATTTT.